The 15 T cell receptor beta chains below were found in one sample sequenced in a study of T cells after somatic rescue of genetic block. Profiling relied on immunoSEQ multiplex PCR, and the TCRdb table lists in-frame clones only, not all of them. Among 70,000 to 95,000 clones listed, about nine tenths were seen once. Specimen: peripheral blood mononuclear cells (PBMCs). These receptors were taken from a young woman.

The V gene is TRBV7-6, the J gene TRBJ2-1; 11 nucleotides match TRBD2. The germline gives CDR1 SGHVS, CDR2 FNYEAQ. V gave up 2 bases and J gave up 5 bases; unmatched junction bases: 2. The CDR3 length is 15 residues. The CDR3 here is CASSLLAGGDNEQFF. CDR3 nucleotide sequence: TGTGCCAGCAGCTTACTAGCGGGAGGTGACAATGAGCAGTTCTTC.

This sequence joins TRBV29-1 and TRBJ2-1; possibly TRBD1 or TRBD2 for D (5 bases each). CDR3 length: 13 residues. Trimming pared 3 bases from V and 2 bases from J, leaving 8 bases between. Germline V lookup: CDR1 SQVTM, CDR2 ANQGSEA. As DNA, the CDR3 is TGCAGCGTTGACCGGGACCCCTACAATGAGCAGTTCTTC. Translating gives CSVDRDPYNEQFF.

This chain links TRBV27 with TRBJ2-7; 9 nucleotides agree with TRBD2. V was clipped by 3 bases and J by 5 bases; unmatched bases: 8. In germline, CDR1 is MNHEY, CDR2 SMNVEV (reference sequence). This CDR3 is 15 amino acids long. The CDR3: CASSFLSGRPNEQYF. DNA for the CDR3: TGTGCCAGCAGTTTCCTTAGCGGGAGACCCAACGAGCAGTACTTC.

The chain has TRBV28 and TRBJ2-3; the match to TRBD2 covers 8 bases. The germline V gene encodes CDR1 MDHEN and CDR2 SYDVKM. With V trimmed by 8 bases and J by 4 bases, 11 bases remained unmatched. CDR3 length: 15 amino acids. The CDR3 DNA follows: TGTGCCAGCCGGGAGGCTAGCGGGTTTTCAGATACGCAGTATTTT. It translates to CASREASGFSDTQYF.

The gene calls are TRBV29-1 and TRBJ2-7; D perhaps matches TRBD1 (6 bases). The CDR3 runs to 12 residues. Germline values: CDR1 SQVTM, CDR2 ANQGSEA. V lost 6 bases to trimming and J lost 2 bases, with 11 bases between them. The CDR3 DNA follows: TGCAGCGTGGCCGGGACACCCTACGAGCAGTACTTC. The encoded protein is CSVAGTPYEQYF.

The V call is TRBV4-2, the J call TRBJ1-2, with unresolved D. CDR3 length: 17 amino acids. The V end was cut by 0 bases, the J end by 4 bases, with 18 bases between. Germline assignment: CDR1 LGHNA and CDR2 YNFKEQ. CDR3 in amino acids: CASSQDPQGQRSYGYTF. CDR3 in DNA: TGTGCCAGCAGCCAAGATCCCCAAGGCCAAAGGAGCTATGGCTACACCTTC.

The chain is built from TRBV28 and TRBJ1-2, with TRBD1 identical over 12 bases. The CDR3 has 15 amino acids. In germline, CDR1 is MDHEN, CDR2 SYDVKM. V shed 6 bases, J shed 3 bases, and the junction held 5 bases outside the gene matches. Here the CDR3 reads CASRGTGGFYYGYTF. The CDR3 nucleotides are TGTGCCAGCAGGGGGACAGGGGGCTTCTACTATGGCTACACCTTC.

The J gene is TRBJ2-5, the V gene TRBV25-1; 9 bases agree with TRBD1. This CDR3 is 14 amino acids long. Germline V gives CDR1 MGHDK, CDR2 SYGVNS. The V gene end was trimmed by 5 bases and the J gene end by 5 bases; junction bases not matched to a gene: 6. The CDR3 protein is CASSSGTGLETQYF. The DNA of the CDR3 is TGTGCCAGCAGTTCAGGGACAGGGTTGGAGACCCAGTACTTC.

The chain uses TRBV12-2 and TRBJ2-3. TRBV12-2 counts as a pseudogene. There are 21 residues in the CDR3. DNA for the CDR3: TGTGCAAGTCGCACCCCGAAGACAGCGGCCCCCCCAGATGAAGATACAGATACGCAGTATTTT. This gives the protein CASRTPKTAAPPDEDTDTQYF.

The rearrangement joins TRBV6-5 to TRBJ1-2, with D uncertain. Looked up from germline, CDR1 is MNHEY and CDR2 is SVGAGI. Trimming pared 0 bases from V and 2 bases from J, leaving 13 bases between. The length of the CDR3 is 16 residues. Here the CDR3 DNA reads TGTGCCAGCAGTTACTCGACCCGGACGGTCAACTATGGCTACACCTTC. It encodes CASSYSTRTVNYGYTF.

The chain combines TRBV5-1 with TRBJ2-2, with TRBD2 matching 13 bases. The germline V gene has CDR1 SGHRS and CDR2 YFSETQ. This CDR3 region has 16 residues. The V gene end was trimmed by 7 bases and the J gene end by 1 base; junction bases not matched to a gene: 4. The CDR3: CASGRLAGGNTGELFF. The CDR3, as DNA: TGCGCCAGCGGCCGACTAGCGGGAGGGAACACCGGGGAGCTGTTTTTT. The variable domain in full, with the rest retrieved from reference TRBV5-1 and TRBJ2-2, is KAGVTQTPRYLIKTRGQQVTLSCSPISGHRSVSWYQQTPGQGLQFLFEYFSETQRNKGNFPGRFSGRQFSNSRSEMNVSTLELGDSALYLCASGRLAGGNTGELFFGEGSRLTVL.

The chain links TRBV28 to TRBJ2-3; D not certain. The CDR3 has 12 amino acids. Germline-derived CDR1 and CDR2 are MDHEN and SYDVKM. With 5 bases removed from V and 4 bases from J, the gap between germline ends came to 7 bases. CDR3 sequence reads: CASSQIADTQYF. CDR3 DNA: TGTGCCAGCAGTCAGATAGCAGATACGCAGTATTTT.

This chain joins TRBV28 and TRBJ1-5; no firm D call. Germline V CDR1 and CDR2: MDHEN, SYDVKM. Trimming took off 3 bases at V and 0 bases at J, with 6 bases between the two ends. The CDR3 consists of 14 residues. CDR3 nucleotides: TGTGCCAGCAGTTTGTTGTATAGCAATCAGCCCCAGCATTTT. Translating gives CASSLLYSNQPQHF.

This chain links TRBV27 with TRBJ2-7, with 11 bases lining up with TRBD2. V shed 5 bases, J shed 6 bases, and the junction held 6 bases outside the gene matches. This CDR3 is 14 amino acids long. CDR1 MNHEY and CDR2 SMNVEV come from the germline V gene (reference sequence). CDR3 residues: CASSPSGRRGEQYF. DNA of the CDR3: TGTGCCAGCAGTCCTAGCGGGAGGCGGGGCGAGCAGTACTTC.

The chain has TRBV5-1 and TRBJ2-5; the D is unclear. The CDR3 extends over 15 amino acids. The germline V gene encodes CDR1 SGHRS and CDR2 YFSETQ. Trimming left V 0 bases short and J 0 bases short, with 9 bases between. CDR3 DNA: TGCGCCAGCAGCTTGGCCCCGGCGGACCAAGAGACCCAGTACTTC. This gives the protein CASSLAPADQETQYF.